These 10 T cell receptor beta chains share one sample of origin, sequenced in a study of T cell responses to AZD1222 COVID-19 vaccine. The data were produced by immunoSEQ multiplex PCR, yet TCRdb's version contains in-frame clones alone and is incomplete. Among more than 55,000 clones listed, around three quarters were seen once. The input for sequencing was peripheral blood, taken 28 days after the second AZD1222 dose. The receptor set was obtained from an adult who received the AZD1222 COVID-19 vaccine.

This clone appeared a few times. The chain employs TRBV18 and TRBJ2-5, with 8 bases matching TRBD2. Trimming cost V 3 bases and J 5 bases; bases outside gene matches: 5. CDR3 size: 14 residues. Germline CDR1 and CDR2: KGHSH and LQKENI. DNA for the CDR3: TGTGCCAGCTCACCCGGGGGGGCCAGGGAGACCCAGTACTTC. Translated: CASSPGGARETQYF. Full variable domain (rest looked up from reference TRBV18 and TRBJ2-5): NAGVMQNPRHLVRRRGQEARLRCSPMKGHSHVYWYRQLPEEGLKFMVYLQKENIIDESGMPKERFSAEFPKEGPSILRIQQVVRGDSAAYFCASSPGGARETQYFGPGTRLLVL.

V gene TRBV3-1 (or the pseudogene TRBV3-2) combines with J gene TRBJ1-5; 7 nucleotides align to TRBD1. The junction had 3 bases not matched to a gene; V was cut back by 4 bases and J by 0 bases. Germline V CDR1 and CDR2: LGHDT, YNNKEL (reference sequence). The CDR3 runs 15 residues. DNA for the CDR3: TGTGCCAGCAGCCCCGACAGGGATAGCAATCAGCCCCAGCATTTT. Protein product: CASSPDRDSNQPQHF.

The V and J genes are TRBV5-1 and TRBJ2-3, with 8 bases fitting TRBD2. V lost 4 bases and J lost 2; bases outside the gene matches: 9. The CDR3 runs 16 residues. CDR1 is SGHRS and CDR2 is YFSETQ in the germline V gene. Here the CDR3 DNA reads TGCGCCAGCAGCCGGGAGGGGGAGATAATCACAGATACGCAGTATTTT. This sequence encodes CASSREGEIITDTQYF.

V usage is TRBV6-5 and J usage is TRBJ1-6; D gene uncertain. The germline V and J ends were trimmed by 5 bases and 1 base, with 9 bases remaining between them. Germline CDR1 reads MNHEY; CDR2 reads SVGAGI. This CDR3 has 15 residues. CDR3 DNA: TGTGCCAGCAGTCTGATGAGGTCCTATAATTCACCCCTCCACTTT. It encodes CASSLMRSYNSPLHF.

The V call is TRBV6-4, the J call TRBJ1-1; a possible D gene is TRBD1 (5 bases). The V and J ends lost 3 bases and 5 bases respectively, with 10 bases between them. Germline V gives CDR1 MRHNA, CDR2 SNTAGT. The CDR3 extends over 13 amino acids. CDR3 nucleotide sequence: TGTGCCAGCAGTGAATCCTCAGGGACTGAAGCTTTCTTT. This codes for CASSESSGTEAFF.

This clone has just one count. The V call is TRBV9, the J call TRBJ2-5; 12 positions match TRBD2. Per germline, CDR1 SGDLS and CDR2 YYNGEE. The CDR3 sequence is 14 residues long. V trimming: 4 bases; J trimming: 4 bases; junction bases outside the gene matches: 2. CDR3 protein: CASSSGLAGETQYF. The CDR3 DNA reads TGTGCCAGCAGCTCGGGACTAGCGGGAGAGACCCAGTACTTC.

The V call is TRBV15, the J call TRBJ1-4; D call uncertain. This CDR3 is 13 amino acids long. V was clipped by 1 base and J by 5 bases, with 5 bases between them. Germline CDR1 and CDR2: LNHNV and YYDKDF (reference sequence). DNA for the CDR3: TGTGCCACCAGCAGAGGACGGAATGAAAAACTGTTTTTT. Amino acids: CATSRGRNEKLFF.

This chain links TRBV7-2 with TRBJ1-1, with a tentative D call TRBD1 (5 bases). The V and J ends lost 1 base and 5 bases respectively, with 14 bases between them. CDR3 length: 15 residues. Germline values: CDR1 SGHTA, CDR2 FQGNSA. In DNA form, the CDR3 reads TGTGCCAGCAGCTTAGGCCAGGGCCTACGAACTGAAGCTTTCTTT. Translated: CASSLGQGLRTEAFF.

This clone appeared a few times. The J gene is TRBJ2-3, the V gene TRBV6-6, with unresolved D. From germline, CDR1 is MNHNY and CDR2 SVGAGI (reference sequence). The CDR3 is 16 amino acids. Trimming shortened V by 6 bases and J by 1 base, and 17 bases separated the two germline ends. CDR3 amino acids: CASRDPEVSGTDTQYF. The CDR3 DNA reads as TGTGCCAGCAGGGACCCTGAGGTATCTGGCACAGATACGCAGTATTTT.

V and J are TRBV6-2 or TRBV6-3 and TRBJ2-3, with 12 nucleotides matching TRBD2. The CDR3 is made up of 17 amino acids. Per germline, CDR1 MNHEY and CDR2 SVGEGT. With 6 bases clipped from V and 2 bases from J, the junction kept 9 bases outside the gene matches. The CDR3: CASSSPRLAGVTDTQYF. CDR3 in DNA: TGTGCCAGCAGCTCCCCACGACTAGCGGGGGTCACAGATACGCAGTATTTT.